These 11 T cell receptor beta chains share one sample of origin, sequenced in a study of T cell repertoires in cytomegalovirus infection. TCRdb independently ran MiXCR on the reads; one entry per CDR3 protein. The sample lists approximately 320,000 distinct CDR3 sequences, more than 8% occurring once. The sequenced material came from PBMCs. All receptors come from a human donor in good health (CMV status not recorded). Some clones in this sample may be carry-over from other donors' samples.

This clonotype was seen at least ten times. DNA for the CDR3: TGTGCCAGCAGCTTAGTCGACAGGGTCAATCAGCCCCAGCATTTT. As protein: CASSLVDRVNQPQHF. The rearrangement uses TRBV7-2 and TRBJ1-5, with TRBD1 identical over 7 bases. After removal of 1 base from V and 3 bases from J, the junction contained 3 bases not matched to a gene. Germline CDR1 and CDR2: SGHTA and FQGNSA. This CDR3 is 15 amino acids long.

The sample holds a few counts of this clonotype. This chain links TRBV5-1 with TRBJ1-1; maybe TRBD1 (6 bases). The CDR3 sequence is 15 residues long. V lost 0 bases, J lost 1 base, and 10 bases lay in between. Germline CDR1 is SGHRS and CDR2 is YFSETQ. DNA for the CDR3: TGCGCCAGCAGCTTGGGGACAGTCTCGAACACTGAAGCTTTCTTT. Its translation: CASSLGTVSNTEAFF.

This clonotype was detected a few times. The rearrangement joins TRBV6-1 to TRBJ2-5; D is perhaps TRBD1 (5 bases). CDR1 MNHNS and CDR2 SASEGT come from the germline V gene. There are 14 residues in the CDR3. The V gene lost 6 bases and the J gene lost 5 bases, with 16 bases spanning the gap. The CDR3 loop is CASSPLGPDETQYF. As DNA, the CDR3 is TGTGCCAGCAGCCCTCTGGGGCCTGATGAGACCCAGTACTTC.

This clonotype has only a few counts. The J gene is TRBJ2-5, the V gene TRBV29-1; TRBD2 agrees at 9 bases. CDR1 and CDR2 from the germline V gene are SQVTM and ANQGSEA. V dropped 2 bases and J dropped 4; count of bases not matched to a gene: 8. CDR3 length: 15 amino acids. In DNA, the CDR3 is TGCAGCGTTGAATTACGGCGGGAGGGCCTAGAGACCCAGTACTTC. Its translation: CSVELRREGLETQYF.

This clonotype showed up just a few times. CDR3 DNA sequence: TGCAGCGTTGAAACAGTTAGCGGGAGCGAGCAGTACTTC. Translating gives CSVETVSGSEQYF. This sequence joins TRBV29-1 and TRBJ2-7, with TRBD2 identical over 9 bases. The CDR3 sequence is 13 residues long. With V trimmed by 2 bases and J by 6 bases, 5 bases remained unmatched. From germline, CDR1 is SQVTM and CDR2 ANQGSEA.

Many counts were recorded for this clonotype. This chain connects TRBV11-3 to TRBJ2-7; 8 bases line up with TRBD1. There are 15 residues in the CDR3. The J segment lost 6 bases and the V segment lost 1 base, leaving 8 bases of the junction unmatched. Germline-derived CDR1 and CDR2 are SGHNT and YENEEA. This chain's CDR3 is CASSLVAPGGCEQYF. Written as DNA, the CDR3 is TGTGCCAGCAGCTTAGTAGCGCCAGGGGGCTGCGAGCAGTACTTC.

Ten or more counts support this clonotype. This chain links TRBV7-2 with TRBJ1-1; no definite D call. The CDR3 consists of 13 residues. The ends were cut back, 3 bases at V and 1 base at J, with 6 bases in the middle. Germline V CDR1 and CDR2: SGHTA, FQGNSA. CDR3 sequence: CASSLRSNTEAFF. Written as DNA, the CDR3 is TGTGCCAGCAGCTTGCGGTCGAACACTGAAGCTTTCTTT.

This clonotype showed up many times. The chain combines TRBV10-3 with TRBJ2-3; D is ambiguous. This CDR3 contains 14 residues. V was trimmed by 7 bases and J by 0 bases, leaving 11 bases between them. The germline V gene has CDR1 ENHRY and CDR2 SYGVKD. The CDR3 is CAINGDSSTDTQYF. The CDR3 nucleotides are TGTGCCATCAACGGCGATTCTAGCACAGATACGCAGTATTTT.

Many counts were recorded for this clonotype. The chain couples TRBV7-2 to TRBJ2-3; TRBD2 aligns across 16 bases. The germline gives CDR1 SGHTA, CDR2 FQGNSA. The junction had 15 bases not matched to a gene; V was cut back by 4 bases and J by 5 bases. CDR3 length equals 20 residues. In DNA, the CDR3 is TGTGCCAGCAGCTCCTTTGCCCCCTTGGGACTAGCGGGAGGGAGAGATACGCAGTATTTT. This gives the protein CASSSFAPLGLAGGRDTQYF.

The chain employs TRBV30 and TRBJ2-1; 14 bases are shared with TRBD2. With V trimmed by 1 base and J by 0 bases, 11 bases remained unmatched. This CDR3 is 20 amino acids long. From germline, CDR1 is GTSNPN and CDR2 SVGIG (reference sequence). The CDR3 sequence is CAWSGGLAGGRLSSYNEQFF. The CDR3 coding sequence is TGTGCCTGGAGTGGCGGACTAGCGGGAGGAAGACTGAGCTCCTACAATGAGCAGTTCTTC. The full variable domain, completed using reference TRBV30 and TRBJ2-1, is SQTIHQWPATLVQPVGSPLSLECTVEGTSNPNLYWYRQAAGRGLQLLFYSVGIGQISSEVPQNLSASRPQDRQFILSSKKLLLSDSGFYLCAWSGGLAGGRLSSYNEQFFGPGTRLTVL.

This clonotype has a count of ten or more. V is TRBV7-2 and J is TRBJ2-7, with 9 nucleotides matching TRBD2. The CDR3 covers 15 residues. V lost 2 bases, J lost 3 bases, and 5 bases stayed unmatched. The germline V gene has CDR1 SGHTA and CDR2 FQGNSA. The CDR3 DNA follows: TGTGCCAGCAGCTTAATTGGGACTAGCAGCTACGAGCAGTACTTC. Its translation: CASSLIGTSSYEQYF.